The 13 T cell receptor beta chains listed next were all sequenced from one sample in a study of cytomegalovirus exposure and HLA in healthy donors. PCR was performed using 60 Vbeta and 13 Jbeta primers. Profiling relied on immunoSEQ multiplex PCR, and the TCRdb table lists in-frame clones only, not all of them. The sample includes 140,000 to 150,000 clones, around three quarters of them seen just once. The sequencing input was PBMCs. All receptors derive from a man aged 35-49 years in good health and CMV-seropositive.

The chain carries TRBV6-1 and TRBJ1-1; 11 positions agree with TRBD1. The V gene's germline CDR1 is MNHNS and CDR2 SASEGT. The CDR3 loop spans 14 amino acids. V lost 4 bases and J lost 6; bases outside the gene matches: 4. For the CDR3, the DNA is TGTGCCAGCAGTGGGACAGGGGGCTACGCTGAAGCTTTCTTT. Its protein product is CASSGTGGYAEAFF.

The gene calls are TRBV18 and TRBJ2-7; 12 bases map to TRBD1. This CDR3 has 14 residues. Germline V gene data show CDR1 as KGHSH and CDR2 as LQKENI. Germline trimming cut 3 bases from V and 7 bases from J; bases unmatched to any gene: 4. The CDR3 sequence is CASSPGTGGDEQYF. Here the CDR3 DNA reads TGTGCCAGCTCACCCGGGACAGGGGGCGATGAGCAGTACTTC.

The gene calls are TRBV7-2 and TRBJ2-3; tentative D call: TRBD1 (5 bases). Trimming took 1 base from V and 3 from J, leaving 11 bases between them. CDR3 length: 15 residues. Germline V gene lookup returns CDR1 SGHTA and CDR2 FQGNSA. This CDR3 reads CASSLVGRKTDTQYF. In DNA, the CDR3 is TGTGCCAGCAGCTTAGTGGGGCGAAAAACAGATACGCAGTATTTT.

The rearrangement uses TRBV28 and TRBJ2-7; maybe TRBD2 (5 bases). The germline V gene has CDR1 MDHEN and CDR2 SYDVKM. The CDR3 is made up of 16 amino acids. V was pared by 8 bases and J by 4 bases, with 24 bases between. CDR3 in amino acids: CASASQRRIGPYEQYF. The CDR3 region has the DNA TGTGCCAGCGCTTCGCAAAGGAGGATAGGGCCGTACGAGCAGTACTTC.

By share, this clone ranks as medium-sized. The chain uses TRBV29-1 and TRBJ1-3, with D possibly being TRBD1 (6 bases). From germline, CDR1 is SQVTM and CDR2 ANQGSEA. Trimming left V 4 bases short and J 0 bases short, with 10 bases between. The CDR3 is 14 residues long. CDR3 sequence: CSVVTGSSGNTIYF. In DNA, the CDR3 is TGCAGCGTTGTCACAGGGTCCTCTGGAAACACCATATATTTT.

The chain couples TRBV27 to TRBJ1-2; unclear D gene. The CDR3 is 14 residues long. V lost 6 bases to trimming and J lost 0 bases, with 11 bases between them. In germline, CDR1 is MNHEY, CDR2 SMNVEV (reference sequence). CDR3 sequence reads: CASRPTFANYGYTF. Written as DNA, the CDR3 is TGTGCCAGCAGGCCGACATTTGCTAACTATGGCTACACCTTC.

The chain links TRBV20-1 to TRBJ2-5, with unresolved D. The J call is doubtful: the DNA matches TRBJ2-7 better. This CDR3 comprises 10 residues. The V gene's germline CDR1 is DFQATT and CDR2 SNEGSKA (reference sequence). CDR3 amino acids: CSVSTYEQYF. CDR3 in DNA: TGCAGTGTCTCGACTTACGAGCAGTACTTC.

The chain recombines TRBV2 with TRBJ2-4; TRBD2 might be the D (6 bases). CDR3 length equals 16 residues. Germline V CDR1 and CDR2: SNHLY, FYNNEI. Trimming took 5 bases from V and 6 from J, leaving 20 bases between them. CDR3 residues: CASSPEVTRVLNIQYF. The CDR3, as DNA: TGTGCCAGCAGTCCCGAGGTGACTAGAGTTTTAAACATTCAGTACTTC. Drawing the rest from reference TRBV2 and TRBJ2-4, the complete variable domain is EPEVTQTPSHQVTQMGQEVILRCVPISNHLYFYWYRQILGQKVEFLVSFYNNEISEKSEIFDDQFSVERPDGSNFTLKIRSTKLEDSAMYFCASSPEVTRVLNIQYFGAGTRLSVL.

The rearrangement links TRBV6-6 to TRBJ1-1; a possible D gene is TRBD1 (6 bases). CDR1 and CDR2 from the germline V gene are MNHNY and SVGAGI (reference sequence). Trimming pared 8 bases from V and 8 bases from J, leaving 12 bases between. CDR3 length: 11 residues. The CDR3 is CASEAGAEAFF. DNA for the CDR3: TGTGCCAGCGAGGCGGGGGCCGAAGCTTTCTTT.

This rearrangement joins TRBV7-8 to TRBJ1-3; TRBD1 agrees at 7 bases. CDR1 is SGHVS and CDR2 is FQNEAQ in the germline V gene. The CDR3 is made up of 15 amino acids. The V and J ends lost 5 bases and 4 bases, in that order; junction bases with no gene match: 8. The CDR3 region has the DNA TGTGCCAGCAGCGTACAACAGGGGTCCGGAAACACCATATATTTT. It yields the protein CASSVQQGSGNTIYF.

The CDR3: CASSVTSGPYNEQFF. CDR3 coding DNA: TGTGCCAGCAGCGTAACTAGCGGACCTTACAATGAGCAGTTCTTC. J is TRBJ2-1 and V is TRBV7-6, with TRBD2 identical over 8 bases. V shed 5 bases, J shed 4 bases, and the junction held 7 bases outside the gene matches. The CDR3 has 15 amino acids. The germline V gene has CDR1 SGHVS and CDR2 FNYEAQ.

The rearrangement joins TRBV11-1 to TRBJ2-7; D possibly corresponds to TRBD1 (6 bases). Germline values: CDR1 SGHAT, CDR2 FQDESV (reference sequence). V lost 8 bases and J lost 3, with 29 bases in between. This CDR3 is 18 amino acids long. The CDR3 spells CASSPSSGAWDTNYEQYF. The CDR3, as DNA: TGTGCCAGCTCACCAAGCTCAGGGGCCTGGGATACCAACTACGAGCAGTACTTC.

The sample holds a few counts of this clone. The chain couples TRBV19 to TRBJ1-5, with 12 bases identical to TRBD1. From germline, CDR1 is LNHDA and CDR2 SQIVND (reference sequence). After removal of 6 bases from V and 4 bases from J, the junction contained 10 bases not matched to a gene. The CDR3 has 17 amino acids. The CDR3 spells CASSTGTGGARNQPQHF. The CDR3 nucleotides are TGTGCCAGTAGCACCGGGACAGGGGGCGCGAGAAATCAGCCCCAGCATTTT.